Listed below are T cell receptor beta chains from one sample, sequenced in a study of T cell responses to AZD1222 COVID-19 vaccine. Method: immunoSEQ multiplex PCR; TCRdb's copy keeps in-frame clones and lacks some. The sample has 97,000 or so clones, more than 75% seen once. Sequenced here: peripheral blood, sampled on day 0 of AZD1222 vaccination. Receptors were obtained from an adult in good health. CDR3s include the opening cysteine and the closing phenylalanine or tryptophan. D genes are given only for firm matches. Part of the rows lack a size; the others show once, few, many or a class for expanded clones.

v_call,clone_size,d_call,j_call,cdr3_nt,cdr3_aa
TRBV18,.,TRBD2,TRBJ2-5,TGTGCCAGCTCACCAGGTCTAGCGGGAGAAGGGGAGACCCAGTACTTC,CASSPGLAGEGETQYF
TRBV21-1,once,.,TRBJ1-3,TGTGCCAGCAGCAAAGTAGTTCCCACGAGAATAAACACCATATATTTT,CASSKVVPTRINTIYF
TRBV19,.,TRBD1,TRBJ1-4,TGTGCCAGTAGTGACAGGGGCGGTAATGAAAAACTGTTTTTT,CASSDRGGNEKLFF
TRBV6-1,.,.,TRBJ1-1,TGTGCCAGCAGTCTTTCAGTGAACACTGAAGCTTTCTTT,CASSLSVNTEAFF
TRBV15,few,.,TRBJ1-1,TGTGCCACCAGCAACAGGAGGGAAGCTTTCTTT,CATSNRREAFF
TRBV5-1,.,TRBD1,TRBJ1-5,TGCGCCAGCAGCGCAGGGACAGCGAACAATCAGCCCCAGCATTTT,CASSAGTANNQPQHF
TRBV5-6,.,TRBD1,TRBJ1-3,TGTGCCAGCAGTAGGGACAGGGGGCCTGGAAACACCATATATTTT,CASSRDRGPGNTIYF
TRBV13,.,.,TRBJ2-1,TGTGCCAGCAGCTCCCGGACCGTATCCAATGAGCAGTTCTTC,CASSSRTVSNEQFF
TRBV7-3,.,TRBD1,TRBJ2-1,TGTGCCAGCAGCAGAGCGACACAGGGGAGTGAGCAGTTCTTC,CASSRATQGSEQFF
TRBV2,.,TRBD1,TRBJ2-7,TGTGCCAGCAGTGCCGGGACAGGGGGGTGGTACGAGCAGTACTTC,CASSAGTGGWYEQYF
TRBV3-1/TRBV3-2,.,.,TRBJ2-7,TGTGCCAGCAGCCAGACCTCCTACGAGCAGTACTTC,CASSQTSYEQYF
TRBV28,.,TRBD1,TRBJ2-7,TGTGCCAGCAGTTTATCTACGGACAGGGACTACGAGCAGTACTTC,CASSLSTDRDYEQYF
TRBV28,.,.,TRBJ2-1,TGTGCCAGCAGTTTCTGGAGTACTGTGGATGAGCAGTTCTTC,CASSFWSTVDEQFF
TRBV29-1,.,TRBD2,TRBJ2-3,TGCAGCGTTGGCGGACTAGCGGGAGTAGTCGATACGCAGTATTTT,CSVGGLAGVVDTQYF
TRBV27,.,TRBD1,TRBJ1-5,TGTGCCAGCAGGCCAGGGACAGATAGCAATCAGCCCCAGCATTTT,CASRPGTDSNQPQHF
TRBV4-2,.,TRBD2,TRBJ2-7,TGTGCCAGCAGCTCATCGGGTAGCGGGACTCGTTACGAGCAGTACTTC,CASSSSGSGTRYEQYF
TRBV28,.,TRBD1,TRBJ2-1,TGTGCCAGCAGGGGGGGGACAGGGGAGCGCAATGAGCAGTTCTTC,CASRGGTGERNEQFF
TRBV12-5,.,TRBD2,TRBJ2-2,TGTGCTAGTGGTTTGGTCCTAGCGGGAGATCCCGGGGAGCTGTTTTTT,CASGLVLAGDPGELFF
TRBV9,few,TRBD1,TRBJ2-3,TGTGCCAGCAGCATATTGACAGGGGGCGGCACAGATACGCAGTATTTT,CASSILTGGGTDTQYF
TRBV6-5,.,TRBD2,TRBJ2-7,TGTGCCAGCAGTTATGAGGCAGGGAGGGTGTTTGAGCAGTACTTC,CASSYEAGRVFEQYF
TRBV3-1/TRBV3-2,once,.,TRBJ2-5,TGTGCCAGCAGCCAAGATCGTAGCCAGGTCCGTTCCCAGTACTTC,CASSQDRSQVRSQYF
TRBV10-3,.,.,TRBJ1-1,TGTGCCATCGCCGGGACATTAGACACTGAAGCTTTCTTT,CAIAGTLDTEAFF
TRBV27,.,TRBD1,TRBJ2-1,TGTGCCAGCAAGCTTGGGACAGGGTGGTATGAGCAGTTCTTC,CASKLGTGWYEQFF
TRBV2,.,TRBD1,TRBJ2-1,TGTGCCACCAGGGACAGAAGCTACAATGAGCAGTTCTTC,CATRDRSYNEQFF
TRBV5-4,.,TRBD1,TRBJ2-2,TGTGCCAGCAGCTTGGGGGACAGGGTCGCCGGGGAGCTGTTTTTT,CASSLGDRVAGELFF
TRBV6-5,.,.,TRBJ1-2,TGTGCCAGCAGCGACTACGACAGTAGCTATGGCTACACCTTC,CASSDYDSSYGYTF
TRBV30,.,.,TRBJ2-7,TGTGCCTGGAGTGTAGGGAGGACGGTATCCGAGCAGTACTTC,CAWSVGRTVSEQYF
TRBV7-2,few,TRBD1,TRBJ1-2,TGTGCCAGCAGCTACGGACAGGGGTCATATGGCTACACCTTC,CASSYGQGSYGYTF
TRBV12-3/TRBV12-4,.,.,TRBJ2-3,TGTGCCAGCAGGTCCCAGGAGTCAGATACGCAGTATTTT,CASRSQESDTQYF
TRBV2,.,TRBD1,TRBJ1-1,TGTGCCAGCAGCCCCGGGACAGGGAGGAAATTGGGCACTGAAGCTTTCTTT,CASSPGTGRKLGTEAFF
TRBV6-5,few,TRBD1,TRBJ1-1,TGTGCCAGCAGCCGGGACAGATTGAACACTGAAGCTTTCTTT,CASSRDRLNTEAFF
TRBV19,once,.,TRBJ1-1,TGTGCCAGTAGTACCCGAAGGGACACCCAACGGGGAACTGAAGCTTTCTTT,CASSTRRDTQRGTEAFF
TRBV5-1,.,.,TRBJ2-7,TGCGCCAGCAGCTTGGAGAGCTACAGCACCTACGAGCAGTACTTC,CASSLESYSTYEQYF
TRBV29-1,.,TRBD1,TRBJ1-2,TGCAGCGTTGACCGTCGGACAGGGGGCGACTATGGCTACACCTTC,CSVDRRTGGDYGYTF
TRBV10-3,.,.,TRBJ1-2,TGTGCCATCAGTGATATAAGCAACTATGGCTACACCTTC,CAISDISNYGYTF
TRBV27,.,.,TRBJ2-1,TGTGCCAGCAGTCCAGGGGCAAGAGCTGGCTACAATGAGCAGTTCTTC,CASSPGARAGYNEQFF
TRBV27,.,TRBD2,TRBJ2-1,TGTGCCAGCAGTTCCCACCCAACTAGCGGGAGGGCCTTCTACAATGAGCAGTTCTTC,CASSSHPTSGRAFYNEQFF
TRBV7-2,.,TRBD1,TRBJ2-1,TGTGCCAGCAGAGGGGGCGGGTATTACAATGAGCAGTTCTTC,CASRGGGYYNEQFF
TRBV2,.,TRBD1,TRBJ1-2,TGTGCCAGCAGGGGGACAGCCGCGCGGGATGGCTACACCTTC,CASRGTAARDGYTF
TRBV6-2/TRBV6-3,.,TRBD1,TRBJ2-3,TGTGCCAGCAGTTCGGGACAGGGATCGGATACGCAGTATTTT,CASSSGQGSDTQYF
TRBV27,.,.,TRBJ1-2,TGTGCCAGCAGTTTGTCTAGAGGGGTCTATGGCTACACCTTC,CASSLSRGVYGYTF
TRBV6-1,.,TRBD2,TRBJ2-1,TGTGCCAGCAGTGAATCTAGCGGGGACTACAATGAGCAGTTCTTC,CASSESSGDYNEQFF
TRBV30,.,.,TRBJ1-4,TGTGCCTGGAGAAATGGGGGAAATGAAAAACTGTTTTTT,CAWRNGGNEKLFF
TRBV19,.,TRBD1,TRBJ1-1,TGTGCCACCGGACAGGGAGGAAACACTGAAGCTTTCTTT,CATGQGGNTEAFF
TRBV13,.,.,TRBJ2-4,TGTGCCAGCAGCCTTAAAAACATTCAGTACTTC,CASSLKNIQYF
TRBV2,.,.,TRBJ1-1,TGTGCCAGCAGTGTAGGGAACACTGAAGCTTTCTTT,CASSVGNTEAFF
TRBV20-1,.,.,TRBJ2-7,TGCAGTGCTAGTACCCCTCTCGGCGGAACCTACGAGCAGTACTTC,CSASTPLGGTYEQYF
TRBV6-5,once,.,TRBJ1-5,TGTGCCAGCAGTCCTGCCAGCAATCAGCCCCAGCATTTT,CASSPASNQPQHF
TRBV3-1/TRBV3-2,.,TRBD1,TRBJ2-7,TGTGCCAGCAGCCAACAGGACAGGGTTGCCCACGAGCAGTACTTC,CASSQQDRVAHEQYF
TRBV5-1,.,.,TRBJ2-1,TGCGCCAGCAGCTTGGACGTCCACGGGATTGACAATGAGCAGTTCTTC,CASSLDVHGIDNEQFF
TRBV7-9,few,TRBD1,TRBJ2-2,TGTGCCAGCAGCTCGTACAGGGGTACCGGGGAGCTGTTTTTT,CASSSYRGTGELFF
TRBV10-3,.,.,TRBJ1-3,TGTGCCATCAAGGGAGGACAATTCTCCAGAAACACCATATATTTT,CAIKGGQFSRNTIYF
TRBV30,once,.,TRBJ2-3,TGTGCCTGGATGAGGAGCTTAGTAGGAGATACGCAGTATTTT,CAWMRSLVGDTQYF
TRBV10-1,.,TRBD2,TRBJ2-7,TGCGCCAGCAGTGACCGCGGGAGGCGGGAGCAGTACTTC,CASSDRGRREQYF
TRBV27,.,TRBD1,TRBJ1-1,TGTGCCAGCAGATATACAGGGGGCCGGACTGAAGCTTTCTTT,CASRYTGGRTEAFF
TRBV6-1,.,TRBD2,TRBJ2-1,TGTGCCAGCAGCATTAGCGGGAGAGCTGGCAATGAGCAGTTCTTC,CASSISGRAGNEQFF